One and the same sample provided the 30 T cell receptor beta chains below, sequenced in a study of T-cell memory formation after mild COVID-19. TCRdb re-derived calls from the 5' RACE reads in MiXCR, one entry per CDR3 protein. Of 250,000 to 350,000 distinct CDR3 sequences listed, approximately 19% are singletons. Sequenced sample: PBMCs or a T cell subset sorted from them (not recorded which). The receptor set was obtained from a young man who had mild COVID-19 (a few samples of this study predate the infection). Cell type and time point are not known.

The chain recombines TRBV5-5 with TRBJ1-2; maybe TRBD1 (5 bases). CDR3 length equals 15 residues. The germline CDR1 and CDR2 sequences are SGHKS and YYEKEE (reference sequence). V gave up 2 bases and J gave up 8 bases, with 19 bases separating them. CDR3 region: CASSLGPGNEDGYTF. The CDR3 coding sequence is TGTGCCAGCAGCTTAGGTCCAGGGAATGAGGACGGCTACACCTTC. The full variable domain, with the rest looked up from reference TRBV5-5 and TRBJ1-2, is DAGVTQSPTHLIKTRGQQVTLRCSPISGHKSVSWYQQVLGQGPQFIFQYYEKEERGRGNFPDRFSARQFPNYSSELNVNALLLGDSALYLCASSLGPGNEDGYTFGSGTRLTVV.

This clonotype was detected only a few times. The CDR3 sequence: CASSLLYRGPSGANVLTF. The CDR3 DNA is TGTGCCAGCAGTTTGTTGTACAGGGGTCCCTCTGGGGCCAACGTCCTGACTTTC. The genes are TRBV12-3 or TRBV12-4 and TRBJ2-6, with 7 bases that match TRBD1. The CDR3 has 18 amino acids. J lost 0 bases, V lost 3 bases, and 8 bases had no gene match.

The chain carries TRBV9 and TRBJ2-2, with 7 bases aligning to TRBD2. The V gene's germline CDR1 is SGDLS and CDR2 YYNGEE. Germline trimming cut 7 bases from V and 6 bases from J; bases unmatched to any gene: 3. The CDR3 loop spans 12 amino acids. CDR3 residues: CASGEGSGELFF. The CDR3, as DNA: TGTGCCAGCGGGGAGGGTTCCGGGGAGCTGTTTTTT.

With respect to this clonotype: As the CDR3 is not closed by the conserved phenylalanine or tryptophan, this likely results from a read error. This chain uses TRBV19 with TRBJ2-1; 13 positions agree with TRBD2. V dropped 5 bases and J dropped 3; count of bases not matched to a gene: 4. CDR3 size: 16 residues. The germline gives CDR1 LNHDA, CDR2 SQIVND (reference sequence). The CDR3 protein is CASSPRTSGGYNEQFL. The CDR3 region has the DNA TGTGCCAGTAGTCCCAGGACTAGCGGGGGCTACAATGAGCAGTTCTTA.

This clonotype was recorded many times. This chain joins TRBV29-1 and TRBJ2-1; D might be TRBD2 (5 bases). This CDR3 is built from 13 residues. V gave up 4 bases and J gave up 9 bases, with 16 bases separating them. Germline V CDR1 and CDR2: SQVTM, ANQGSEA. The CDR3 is CSVALGVEGEQFF. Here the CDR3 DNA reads TGCAGCGTTGCTCTTGGGGTTGAGGGTGAGCAGTTCTTC.

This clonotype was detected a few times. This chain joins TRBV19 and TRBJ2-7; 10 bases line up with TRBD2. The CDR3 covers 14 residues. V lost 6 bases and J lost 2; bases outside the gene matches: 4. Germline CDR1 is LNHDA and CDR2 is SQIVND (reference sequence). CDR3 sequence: CASRPSGGPYEQYF. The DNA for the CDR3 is TGTGCCAGTAGACCTAGCGGGGGACCCTACGAGCAGTACTTC.

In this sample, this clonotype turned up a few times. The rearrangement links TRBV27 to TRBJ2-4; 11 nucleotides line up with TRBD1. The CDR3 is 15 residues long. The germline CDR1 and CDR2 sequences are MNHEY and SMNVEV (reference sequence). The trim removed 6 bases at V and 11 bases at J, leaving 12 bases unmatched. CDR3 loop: CASRRGTGGSGVQYF. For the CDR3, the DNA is TGTGCCAGCAGGCGGGGGACAGGGGGGTCGGGGGTTCAGTACTTC.

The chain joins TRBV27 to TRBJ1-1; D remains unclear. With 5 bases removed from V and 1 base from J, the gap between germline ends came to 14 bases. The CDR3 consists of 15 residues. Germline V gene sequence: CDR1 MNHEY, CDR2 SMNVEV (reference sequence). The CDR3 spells CASSPRRQENTEAFF. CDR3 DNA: TGTGCCAGCAGTCCGCGGAGGCAGGAGAACACTGAAGCTTTCTTT.

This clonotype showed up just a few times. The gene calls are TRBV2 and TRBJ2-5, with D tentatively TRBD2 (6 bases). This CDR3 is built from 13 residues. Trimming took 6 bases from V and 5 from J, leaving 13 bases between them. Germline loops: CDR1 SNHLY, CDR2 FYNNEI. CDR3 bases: TGTGCCAGCAGATTAGGGACTGGGGAGACCCAGTACTTC. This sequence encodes CASRLGTGETQYF.

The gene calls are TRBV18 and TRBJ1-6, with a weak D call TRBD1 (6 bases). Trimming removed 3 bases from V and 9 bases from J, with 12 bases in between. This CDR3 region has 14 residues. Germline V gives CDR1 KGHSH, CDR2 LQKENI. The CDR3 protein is CASSPGQGFSPLHF. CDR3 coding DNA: TGTGCCAGCTCACCGGGGCAGGGGTTTTCACCCCTCCACTTT.

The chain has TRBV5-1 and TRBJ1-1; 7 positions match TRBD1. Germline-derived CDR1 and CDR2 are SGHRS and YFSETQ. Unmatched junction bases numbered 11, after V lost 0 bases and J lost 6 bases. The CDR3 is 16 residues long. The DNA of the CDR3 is TGCGCCAGCAGCTTGGCCTTAGGAGACAGGGAGGCTGAAGCTTTCTTT. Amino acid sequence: CASSLALGDREAEAFF.

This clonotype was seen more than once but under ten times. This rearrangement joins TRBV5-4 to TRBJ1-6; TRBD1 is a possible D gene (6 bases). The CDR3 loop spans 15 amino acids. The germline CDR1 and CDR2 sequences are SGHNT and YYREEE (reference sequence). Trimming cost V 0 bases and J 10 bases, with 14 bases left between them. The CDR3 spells CASSLVQGIGSPLHF. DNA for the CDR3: TGTGCCAGCAGCTTGGTTCAGGGGATCGGATCACCCCTCCACTTT.

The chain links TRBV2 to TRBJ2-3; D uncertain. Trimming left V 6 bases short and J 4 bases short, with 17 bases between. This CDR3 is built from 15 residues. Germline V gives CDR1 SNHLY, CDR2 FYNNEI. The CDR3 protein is CASRPPLLLADTQYF. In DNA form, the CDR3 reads TGTGCCAGCAGGCCCCCCCTTCTTCTGGCAGATACGCAGTATTTT.

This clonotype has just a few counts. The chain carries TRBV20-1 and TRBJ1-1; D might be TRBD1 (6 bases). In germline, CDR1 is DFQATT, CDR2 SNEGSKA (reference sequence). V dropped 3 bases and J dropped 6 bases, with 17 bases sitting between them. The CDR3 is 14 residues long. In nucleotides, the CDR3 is TGCAGTGCTAGTTGGGGGGCGAATAGCGCTGAAGCTTTCTTT. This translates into CSASWGANSAEAFF.

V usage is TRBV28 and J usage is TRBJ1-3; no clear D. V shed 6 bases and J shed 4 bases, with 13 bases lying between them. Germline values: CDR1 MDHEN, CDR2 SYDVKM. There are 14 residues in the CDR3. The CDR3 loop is CASSTSSAGNTIYF. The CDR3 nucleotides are TGTGCCAGCAGCACCTCATCGGCCGGAAACACCATATATTTT.

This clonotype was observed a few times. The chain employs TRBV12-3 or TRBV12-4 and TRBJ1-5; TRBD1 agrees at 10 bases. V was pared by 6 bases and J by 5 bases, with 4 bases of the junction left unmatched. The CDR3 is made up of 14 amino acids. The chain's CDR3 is CASSSGQGYQPQHF. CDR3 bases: TGTGCCAGCAGCTCGGGACAGGGGTATCAGCCCCAGCATTTT.

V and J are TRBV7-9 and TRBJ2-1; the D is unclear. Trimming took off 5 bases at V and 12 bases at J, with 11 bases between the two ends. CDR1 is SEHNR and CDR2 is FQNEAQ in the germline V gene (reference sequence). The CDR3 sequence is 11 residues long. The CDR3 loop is CASSQRVRQFF. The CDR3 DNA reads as TGTGCCAGCAGCCAACGAGTGAGGCAGTTCTTC.

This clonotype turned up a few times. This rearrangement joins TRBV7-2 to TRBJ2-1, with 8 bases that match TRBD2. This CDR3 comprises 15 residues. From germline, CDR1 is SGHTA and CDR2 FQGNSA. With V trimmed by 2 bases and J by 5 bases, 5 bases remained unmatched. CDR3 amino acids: CASSLNAGGNNEQFF. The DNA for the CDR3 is TGTGCCAGCAGCTTAAATGCGGGGGGAAACAATGAGCAGTTCTTC.

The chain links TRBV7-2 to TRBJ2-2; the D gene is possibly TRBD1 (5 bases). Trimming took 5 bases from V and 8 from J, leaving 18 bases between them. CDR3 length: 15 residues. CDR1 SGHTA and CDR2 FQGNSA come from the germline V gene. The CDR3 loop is CASSPRAGGAGELFF. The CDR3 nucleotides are TGTGCCAGCAGCCCCAGGGCAGGTGGTGCAGGGGAGCTGTTTTTT. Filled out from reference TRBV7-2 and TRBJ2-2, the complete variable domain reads GAGVSQSPSNKVTEKGKDVELRCDPISGHTALYWYRQSLGQGLEFLIYFQGNSAPDKSGLPSDRFSAERTGGSVSTLTIQRTQQEDSAVYLCASSPRAGGAGELFFGEGSRLTVL.

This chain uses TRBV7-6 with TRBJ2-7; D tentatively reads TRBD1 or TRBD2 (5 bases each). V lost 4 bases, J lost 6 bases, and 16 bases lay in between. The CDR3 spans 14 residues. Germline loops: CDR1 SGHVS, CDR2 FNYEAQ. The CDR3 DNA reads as TGTGCCAGCAGCTCCCGGGGCCTTGGGGGCGAGCAGTACTTC. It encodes CASSSRGLGGEQYF.

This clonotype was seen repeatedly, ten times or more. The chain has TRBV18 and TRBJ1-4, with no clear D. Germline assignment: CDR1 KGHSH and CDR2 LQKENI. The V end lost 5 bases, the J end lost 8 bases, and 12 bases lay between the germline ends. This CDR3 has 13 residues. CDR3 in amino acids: CASSKRGYEKLFF. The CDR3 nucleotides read TGTGCCAGCTCAAAAAGAGGGTACGAAAAACTGTTTTTT.

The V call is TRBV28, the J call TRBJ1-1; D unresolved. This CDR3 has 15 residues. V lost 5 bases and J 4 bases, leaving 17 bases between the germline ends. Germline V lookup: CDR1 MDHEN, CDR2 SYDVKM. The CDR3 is CASSVSGLSPTEAFF. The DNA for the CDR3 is TGTGCCAGCAGTGTCAGTGGACTATCTCCCACTGAAGCTTTCTTT.

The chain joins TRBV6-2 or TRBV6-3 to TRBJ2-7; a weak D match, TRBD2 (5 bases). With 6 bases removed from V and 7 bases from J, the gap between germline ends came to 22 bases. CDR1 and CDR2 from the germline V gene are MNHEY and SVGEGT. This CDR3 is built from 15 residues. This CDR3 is CASSRAHAGFGEQYF. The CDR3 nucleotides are TGTGCCAGCAGCCGGGCTCACGCGGGCTTCGGTGAGCAGTACTTC.

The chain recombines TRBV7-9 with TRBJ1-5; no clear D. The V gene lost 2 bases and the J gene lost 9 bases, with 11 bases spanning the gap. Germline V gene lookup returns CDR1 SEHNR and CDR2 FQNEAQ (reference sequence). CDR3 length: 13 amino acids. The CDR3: CASSLNTFRPQHF. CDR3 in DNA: TGTGCCAGCAGCTTAAATACCTTTCGGCCCCAGCATTTT.

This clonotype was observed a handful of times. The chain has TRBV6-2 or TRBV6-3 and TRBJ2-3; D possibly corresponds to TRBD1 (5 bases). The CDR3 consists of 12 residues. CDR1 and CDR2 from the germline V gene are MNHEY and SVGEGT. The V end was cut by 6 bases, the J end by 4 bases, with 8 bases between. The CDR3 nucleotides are TGTGCCAGCAGACCAGGGTCAGATACGCAGTATTTT. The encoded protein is CASRPGSDTQYF.

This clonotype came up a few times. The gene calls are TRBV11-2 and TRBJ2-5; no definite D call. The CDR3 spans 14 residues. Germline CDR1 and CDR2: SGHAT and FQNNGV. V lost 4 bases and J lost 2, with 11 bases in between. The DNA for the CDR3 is TGTGCCAGCAGCTCCCAACACGGACAAGAGACCCAGTACTTC. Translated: CASSSQHGQETQYF.

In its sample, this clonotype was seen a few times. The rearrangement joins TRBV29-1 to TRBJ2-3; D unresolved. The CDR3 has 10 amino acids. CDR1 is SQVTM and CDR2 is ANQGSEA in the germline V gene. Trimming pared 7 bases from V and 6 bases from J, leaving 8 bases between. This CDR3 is CSAARDTQYF. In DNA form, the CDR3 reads TGCAGCGCTGCCCGGGATACGCAGTATTTT.

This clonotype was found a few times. The CDR3 DNA reads as TGTGCCAGCAGTGAATTAGGTCTGGGTGAGCAGTTCTTC. It codes for CASSELGLGEQFF. The V and J genes are TRBV6-1 and TRBJ2-1; no clear D gene. Trimming removed 2 bases at V and 9 bases at J, with 11 bases between. The V gene's germline CDR1 is MNHNS and CDR2 SASEGT. The CDR3 contains 13 residues.

This CDR3 is CASSQREGTGETQYF. CDR3 bases: TGCGCCAGCAGCCAAAGGGAAGGGACGGGTGAGACCCAGTACTTC. The chain carries TRBV5-1 and TRBJ2-5; D is possibly TRBD1 or TRBD2 (5 bases each). The V end lost 4 bases, the J end lost 5 bases, and 18 bases lay between the germline ends. CDR1 and CDR2 (germline): SGHRS, YFSETQ. This CDR3 is built from 15 residues.

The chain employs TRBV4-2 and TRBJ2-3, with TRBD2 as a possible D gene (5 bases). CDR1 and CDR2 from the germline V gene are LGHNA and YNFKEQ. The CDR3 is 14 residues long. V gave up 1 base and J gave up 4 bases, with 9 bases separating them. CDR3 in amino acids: CASSQVRRSDTQYF. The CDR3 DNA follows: TGTGCCAGCAGCCAAGTCAGGAGGTCAGATACGCAGTATTTT.